This T cell receptor beta chain was documented in a study of T cells in Graves' hyperthyroidism and ophthalmopathy. Germline loops: CDR1 DFQATT, CDR2 SNEGSKA (reference sequence). The length of the CDR3 is 16 residues. Losses at the gene ends were 3 bases for V and 0 bases for J; bases not matched to a gene: 9. TCR beta CDR3 sequences were amplified from RNA transcripts. The TCR CDR3 was amplified in a first-round RT-PCR using the HTBI primer set. TCRdb fed the multiplex PCR reads into MiXCR, producing one record per CDR3 protein. The table has 640,000 or so distinct CDR3 sequences, about 14% seen once.

The clonotype comes from a woman between 40 and 50 years old with Graves' ophthalmopathy. J is TRBJ2-5 and V is TRBV20-1; 8 bases are a match to TRBD1. Sequenced input: blood. DNA for the CDR3: TGCAGTGCTAGGACAGGGGATAGTATGTACCAAGAGACCCAGTACTTC. As protein: CSARTGDSMYQETQYF.